This T cell receptor beta chain was captured by sequencing in a study of T-cell memory formation after mild COVID-19 (dated by TCRdb to 2020 to 2022). For the wider study: TCR sequence clusters from the two donors were largely donor specific. In a couple of donors, T-cell clones that expanded and contracted after mild COVID-19 were tracked by sequencing TCRalpha and TCRbeta repertoires over time. The cohort was made up of two young adult volunteers, one female and one male, who were previously healthy.

Its CDR3 holds 16 amino acids, cysteine through phenylalanine. Left in the record is the CDR3 DNA by itself, 48 bases read in frame from the first base. CDR1 and CDR2, per the germline V gene, are SGHRS and YFSETQ. V was cut back by 0 bases and J by 0 bases, leaving a gap of 11 bases between them. This clonotype registers as medium-sized (0.01 to 0.1%) within its sample. The antigen it binds to is not known. No base quality values were provided; no much bigger clone lies one nucleotide off. Overall results and qualifications from the work: Clones contracting from day 15 to 85 had balanced CD4/CD8 phenotypes, while a second wave expanding from day 15 to 37 was biased towards CD4+. The study covered only a couple of mild cases, and larger cohorts including severe cases with pre-infection samples were considered necessary. Some responding clones were detected in pre-infection memory, which suggested that pre-existing cross-reactive memory T cells had joined the SARS-CoV-2 response. Whether the second-wave clones peaking on day 37 were SARS-CoV-2 specific was not confirmed. Contracting CD4+ clones were found mainly in CM and EM memory subsets, while CD8+ clones were enriched in EMRA.

PBMCs were isolated by Ficoll-Paque density gradient centrifugation. For sequencing, an Illumina NovaSeq 6000 was employed. Using 5'RACE with constant-segment primers, TCRalpha and TCRbeta cDNA libraries were constructed, with sample barcodes and unique molecular identifiers added in the process. Trizol reagent was used to extract RNA from every sample. The libraries were amplified in two PCR steps, and the second step added a second sample barcode and Illumina TruSeq adapters. Libraries were sequenced on an Illumina NovaSeq with 2 x 150 bp paired-end reads. In the paper's pipeline: Reads were demultiplexed and collapsed into UMI-guided consensus sequences with migec v1.2.7. With mixcr v2.1.11, UMI consensuses were aligned to TRA and TRB V and J templates and assembled into clonotypes. A clonotype was counted as expanded or contracted only if both edgeR and NoisET called the change significant, with noise models trained on biological replicates. edgeR calls used a false discovery rate-adjusted p below 0.01 and a log2 fold-change threshold of 1. As an exploratory analysis of dynamics, max-normalized trajectories of the 1000 most abundant clonotypes were examined with PCA combined with hierarchical clustering. Separately sequenced CD4+ and CD8+ repertoires were used to assign the CD4 or CD8 phenotype of responding clones. TCRdb reprocessing: public reads trimmed at Q25 with fastp, clones called with MiXCR, in-frame beta chains kept. One record per CDR3 amino acid sequence lists the most common genes and DNA. The authors' filters were not applied to this entry. The sample includes roughly 35,000 distinct CDR3 sequences, with about 21% observed a single time. Together, the top ten hold over 1.5% of the sample.

Sample: PBMCs or a T cell subset sorted from them (not recorded which). The clonotype originates from an adult who had mild COVID-19 (a few samples of this study predate the infection). The sample titles of this study are shuffled in the database, so cell type and time point are left out. The receptor chain draws on TRBV5-1 and TRBJ2-3; the D gene remains uncertain. The CDR3 corresponds to CASSLAAATSTDTQYF. The sequenced DNA: TGCGCCAGCAGCTTGGCTGCAGCCACTAGCACAGATACGCAGTATTTT.